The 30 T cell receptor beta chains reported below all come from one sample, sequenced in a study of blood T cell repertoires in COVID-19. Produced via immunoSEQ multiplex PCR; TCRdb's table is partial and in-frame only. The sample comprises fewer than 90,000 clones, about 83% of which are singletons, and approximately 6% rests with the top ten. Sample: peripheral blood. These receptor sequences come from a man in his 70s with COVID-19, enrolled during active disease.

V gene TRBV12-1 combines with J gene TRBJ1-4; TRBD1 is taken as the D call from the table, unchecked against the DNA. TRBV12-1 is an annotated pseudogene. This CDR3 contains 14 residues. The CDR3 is CASSLRGLGEKLFF. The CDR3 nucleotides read TGTGCCAGCAGCCTCAGGGGGCTGGGTGAAAAACTGTTTTTT.

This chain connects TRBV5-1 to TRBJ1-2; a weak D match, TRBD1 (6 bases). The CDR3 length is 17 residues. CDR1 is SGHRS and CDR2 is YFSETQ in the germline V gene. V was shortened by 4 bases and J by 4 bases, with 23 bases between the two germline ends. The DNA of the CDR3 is TGCGCCAGCAGCCTGGGCGGCCAGGGACAAGGGCCCTATGGCTACACCTTC. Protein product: CASSLGGQGQGPYGYTF.

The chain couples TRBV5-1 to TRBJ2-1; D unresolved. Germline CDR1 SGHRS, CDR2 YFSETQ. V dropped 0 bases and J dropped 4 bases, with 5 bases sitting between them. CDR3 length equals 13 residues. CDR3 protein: CASSLALYNEQFF. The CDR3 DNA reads TGCGCCAGCAGCTTGGCCCTTTACAATGAGCAGTTCTTC.

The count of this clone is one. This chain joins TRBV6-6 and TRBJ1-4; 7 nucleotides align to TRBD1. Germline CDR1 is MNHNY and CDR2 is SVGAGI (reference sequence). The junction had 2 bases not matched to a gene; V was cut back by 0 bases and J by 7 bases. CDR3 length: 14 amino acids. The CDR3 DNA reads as TGTGCCAGCAGTTACTCAGGGGGCGGTGAAAAACTGTTTTTT. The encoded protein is CASSYSGGGEKLFF.

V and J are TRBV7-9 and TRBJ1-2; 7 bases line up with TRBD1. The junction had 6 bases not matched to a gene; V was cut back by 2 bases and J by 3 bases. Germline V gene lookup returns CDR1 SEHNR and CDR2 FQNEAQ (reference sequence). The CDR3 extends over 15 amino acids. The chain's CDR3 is CASSLNDREDYGYTF. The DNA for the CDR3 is TGTGCCAGCAGCTTAAACGACAGGGAGGACTATGGCTACACCTTC.

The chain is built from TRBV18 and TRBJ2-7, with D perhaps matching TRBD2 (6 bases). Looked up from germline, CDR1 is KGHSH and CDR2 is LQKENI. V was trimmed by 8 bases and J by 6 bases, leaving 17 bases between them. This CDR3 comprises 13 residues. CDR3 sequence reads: CASTSGLGGEQYF. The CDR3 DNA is TGTGCCAGCACATCGGGACTGGGAGGCGAGCAGTACTTC.

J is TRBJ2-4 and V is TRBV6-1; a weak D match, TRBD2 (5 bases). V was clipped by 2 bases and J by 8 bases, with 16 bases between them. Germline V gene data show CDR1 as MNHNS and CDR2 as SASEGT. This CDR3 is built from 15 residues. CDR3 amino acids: CASSEYRGHGDIQYF. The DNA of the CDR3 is TGTGCCAGCAGTGAATATAGAGGGCACGGGGACATTCAGTACTTC.

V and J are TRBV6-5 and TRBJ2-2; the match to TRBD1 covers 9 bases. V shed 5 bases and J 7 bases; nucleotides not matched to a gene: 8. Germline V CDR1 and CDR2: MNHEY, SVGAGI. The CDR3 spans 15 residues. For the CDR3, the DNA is TGTGCCAGCAGTCCCCGACAGGGGGTTATCGGGGAGCTGTTTTTT. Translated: CASSPRQGVIGELFF.

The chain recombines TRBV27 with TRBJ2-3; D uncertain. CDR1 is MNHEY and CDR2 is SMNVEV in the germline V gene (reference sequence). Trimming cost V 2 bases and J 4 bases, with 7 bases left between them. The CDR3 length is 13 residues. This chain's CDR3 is CASSLSLADTQYF. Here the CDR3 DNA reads TGTGCCAGCAGTTTAAGCCTGGCAGATACGCAGTATTTT.

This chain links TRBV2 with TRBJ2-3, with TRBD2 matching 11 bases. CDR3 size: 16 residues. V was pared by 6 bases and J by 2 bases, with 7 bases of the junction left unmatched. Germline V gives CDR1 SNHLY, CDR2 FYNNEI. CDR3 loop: CASREVAGGVTDTQYF. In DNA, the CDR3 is TGTGCCAGCAGGGAGGTAGCGGGGGGGGTCACAGATACGCAGTATTTT.

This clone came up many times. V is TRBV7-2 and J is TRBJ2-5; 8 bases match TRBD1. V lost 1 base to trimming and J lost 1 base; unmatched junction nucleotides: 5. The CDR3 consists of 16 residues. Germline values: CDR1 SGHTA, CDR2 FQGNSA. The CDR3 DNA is TGTGCCAGCAGCTTAGTTACAGGGGGGACCCAAGAGACCCAGTACTTC. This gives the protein CASSLVTGGTQETQYF. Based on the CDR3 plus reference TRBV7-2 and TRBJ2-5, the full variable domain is GAGVSQSPSNKVTEKGKDVELRCDPISGHTALYWYRQSLGQGLEFLIYFQGNSAPDKSGLPSDRFSAERTGGSVSTLTIQRTQQEDSAVYLCASSLVTGGTQETQYFGPGTRLLVL.

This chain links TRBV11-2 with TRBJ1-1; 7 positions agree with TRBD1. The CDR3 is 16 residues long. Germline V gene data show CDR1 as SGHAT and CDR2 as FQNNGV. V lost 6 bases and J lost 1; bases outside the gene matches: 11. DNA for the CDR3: TGTGCCAGCAGACGAGCTACAGGGGCAACGAACACTGAAGCTTTCTTT. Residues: CASRRATGATNTEAFF.

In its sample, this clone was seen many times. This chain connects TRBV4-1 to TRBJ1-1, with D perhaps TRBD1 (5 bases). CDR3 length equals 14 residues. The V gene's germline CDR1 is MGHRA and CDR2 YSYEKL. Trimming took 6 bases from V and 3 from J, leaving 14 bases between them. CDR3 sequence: CASRSGGSYTEAFF. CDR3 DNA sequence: TGCGCCAGCAGATCGGGGGGATCCTACACTGAAGCTTTCTTT.

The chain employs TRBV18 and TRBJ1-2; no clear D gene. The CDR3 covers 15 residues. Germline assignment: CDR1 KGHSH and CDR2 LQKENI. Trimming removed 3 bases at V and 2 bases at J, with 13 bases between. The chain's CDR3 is CASSPLGRQNYGYTF. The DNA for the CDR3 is TGTGCCAGCTCACCGTTGGGCAGGCAGAACTATGGCTACACCTTC.

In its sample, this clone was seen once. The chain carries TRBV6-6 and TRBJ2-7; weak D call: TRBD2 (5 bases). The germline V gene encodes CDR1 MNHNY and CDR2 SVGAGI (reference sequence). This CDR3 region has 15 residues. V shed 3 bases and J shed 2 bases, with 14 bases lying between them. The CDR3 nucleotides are TGTGCCAGCAGTTATCTTGGCGGGTCAGCCTACGAGCAGTACTTC. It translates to CASSYLGGSAYEQYF.

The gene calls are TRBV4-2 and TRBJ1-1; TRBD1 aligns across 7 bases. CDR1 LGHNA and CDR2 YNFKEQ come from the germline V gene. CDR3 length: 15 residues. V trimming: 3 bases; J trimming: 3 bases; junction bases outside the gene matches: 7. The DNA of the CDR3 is TGTGCCAGCAGCCACCTGACAGGGTTGGACACTGAAGCTTTCTTT. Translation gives CASSHLTGLDTEAFF.

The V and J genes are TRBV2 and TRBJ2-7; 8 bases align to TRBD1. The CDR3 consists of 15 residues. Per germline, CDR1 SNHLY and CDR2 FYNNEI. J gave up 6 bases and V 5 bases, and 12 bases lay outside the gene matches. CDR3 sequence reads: CASSRPGGDAGEQYF. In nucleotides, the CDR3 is TGTGCCAGCAGTAGACCAGGGGGCGACGCTGGCGAGCAGTACTTC. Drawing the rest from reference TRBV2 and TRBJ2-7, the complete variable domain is EPEVTQTPSHQVTQMGQEVILRCVPISNHLYFYWYRQILGQKVEFLVSFYNNEISEKSEIFDDQFSVERPDGSNFTLKIRSTKLEDSAMYFCASSRPGGDAGEQYFGPGTRLTVT.

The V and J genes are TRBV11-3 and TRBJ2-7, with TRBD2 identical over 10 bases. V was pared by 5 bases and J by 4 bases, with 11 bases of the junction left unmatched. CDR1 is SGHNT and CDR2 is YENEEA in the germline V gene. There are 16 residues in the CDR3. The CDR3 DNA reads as TGTGCCAGCAGCCCCATTAGCGGGGGGACCCATTACGAGCAGTACTTC. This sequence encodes CASSPISGGTHYEQYF.

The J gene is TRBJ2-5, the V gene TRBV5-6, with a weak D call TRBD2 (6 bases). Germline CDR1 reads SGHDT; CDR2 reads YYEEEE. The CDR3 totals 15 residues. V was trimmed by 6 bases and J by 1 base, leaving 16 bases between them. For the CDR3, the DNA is TGTGCCAGCACGGGCATGCGGGGTTCCCAAGAGACCCAGTACTTC. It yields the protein CASTGMRGSQETQYF.

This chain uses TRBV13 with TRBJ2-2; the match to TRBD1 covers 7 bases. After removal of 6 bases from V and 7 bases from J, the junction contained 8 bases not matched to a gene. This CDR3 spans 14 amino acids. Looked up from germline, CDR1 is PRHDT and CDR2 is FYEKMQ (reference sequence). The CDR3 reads CASRNDRAGGELFF. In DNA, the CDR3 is TGTGCCAGCAGAAATGACAGGGCGGGCGGGGAGCTGTTTTTT.

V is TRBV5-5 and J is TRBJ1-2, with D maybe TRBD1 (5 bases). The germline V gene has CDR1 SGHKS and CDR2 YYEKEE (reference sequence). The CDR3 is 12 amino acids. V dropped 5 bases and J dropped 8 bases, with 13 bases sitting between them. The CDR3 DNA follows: TGTGCCAGCAGTAGGGGCGCGAACGGCTACACCTTC. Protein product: CASSRGANGYTF.

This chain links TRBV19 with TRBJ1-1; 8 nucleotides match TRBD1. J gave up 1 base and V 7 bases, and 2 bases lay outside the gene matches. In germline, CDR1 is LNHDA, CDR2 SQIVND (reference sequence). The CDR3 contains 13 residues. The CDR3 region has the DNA TGTGCCAGTAAGGGGACAGGGAACACTGAAGCTTTCTTT. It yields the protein CASKGTGNTEAFF. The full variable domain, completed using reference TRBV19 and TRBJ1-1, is DGGITQSPKYLFRKEGQNVTLSCEQNLNHDAMYWYRQDPGQGLRLIYYSQIVNDFQKGDIAEGYSVSREKKESFPLTVTSAQKNPTAFYLCASKGTGNTEAFFGQGTRLTVV.

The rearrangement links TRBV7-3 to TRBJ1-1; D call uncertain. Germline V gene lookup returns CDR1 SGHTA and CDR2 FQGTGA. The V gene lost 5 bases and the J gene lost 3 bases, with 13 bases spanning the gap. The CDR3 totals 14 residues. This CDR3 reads CASSPGGWDTEAFF. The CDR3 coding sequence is TGTGCCAGCAGCCCGGGAGGGTGGGACACTGAAGCTTTCTTT.

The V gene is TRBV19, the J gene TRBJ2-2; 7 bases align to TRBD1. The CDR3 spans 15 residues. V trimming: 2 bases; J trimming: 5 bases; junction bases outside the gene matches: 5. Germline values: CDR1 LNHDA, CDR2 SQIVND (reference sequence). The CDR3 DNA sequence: TGTGCCAGTAGTATACCCGACAGGGAGACCGGGGAGCTGTTTTTT. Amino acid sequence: CASSIPDRETGELFF.

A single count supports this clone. CDR3 nucleotides: TGTGCCAGCAGCCTACCGGGACAGGGACACGAGCAGTACTTC. It yields the protein CASSLPGQGHEQYF. The genes are TRBV13 and TRBJ2-7, with 9 bases identical to TRBD1. This CDR3 contains 14 residues. With V trimmed by 5 bases and J by 5 bases, 7 bases remained unmatched. Germline V CDR1 and CDR2: PRHDT, FYEKMQ (reference sequence).

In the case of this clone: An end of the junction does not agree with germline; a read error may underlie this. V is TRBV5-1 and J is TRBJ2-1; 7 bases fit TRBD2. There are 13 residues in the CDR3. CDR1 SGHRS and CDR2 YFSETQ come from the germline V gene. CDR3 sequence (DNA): TGCGCCAGCACCTTGACGGGGGGAGGTGAGCAGTTCTTC. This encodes CASTLTGGGEQFF.

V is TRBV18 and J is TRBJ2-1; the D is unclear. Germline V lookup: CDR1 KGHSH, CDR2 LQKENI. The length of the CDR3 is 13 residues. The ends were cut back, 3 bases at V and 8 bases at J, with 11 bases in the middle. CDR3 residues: CASSPQPVDEQFF. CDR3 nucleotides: TGTGCCAGCTCACCCCAACCGGTCGATGAGCAGTTCTTC.

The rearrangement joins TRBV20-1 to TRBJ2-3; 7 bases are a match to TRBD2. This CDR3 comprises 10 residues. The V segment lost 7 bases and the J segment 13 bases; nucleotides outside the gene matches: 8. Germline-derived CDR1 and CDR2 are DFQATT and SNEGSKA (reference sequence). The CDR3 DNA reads TGCAGTGTGGGGAGGACTAGAGAGTATTTT. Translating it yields CSVGRTREYF.

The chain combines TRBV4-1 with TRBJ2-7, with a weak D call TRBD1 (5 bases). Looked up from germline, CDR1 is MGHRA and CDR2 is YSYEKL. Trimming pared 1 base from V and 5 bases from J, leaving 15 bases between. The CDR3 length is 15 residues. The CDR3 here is CASSQGVGAFDEQYF. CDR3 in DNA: TGCGCCAGCAGCCAAGGCGTTGGGGCGTTCGACGAGCAGTACTTC.

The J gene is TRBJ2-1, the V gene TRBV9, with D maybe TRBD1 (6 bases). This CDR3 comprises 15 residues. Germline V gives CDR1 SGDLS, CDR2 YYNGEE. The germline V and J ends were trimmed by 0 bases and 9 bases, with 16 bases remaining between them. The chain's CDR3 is CASSVAAMGAAEQFF. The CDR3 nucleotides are TGTGCCAGCAGCGTAGCGGCCATGGGGGCAGCTGAGCAGTTCTTC.